The clone carrying this T cell receptor beta chain was counted once. Sequenced by immunoSEQ multiplex PCR; TCRdb stores in-frame clones only, minus some. The sample carries over 85,000 clones, about nine tenths recorded once. This record comes from a study of T cell responses to AZD1222 COVID-19 vaccine. The germline V gene has CDR1 LGHNA and CDR2 YNFKEQ. This CDR3 comprises 15 residues. The V gene lost 0 bases and the J gene lost 8 bases, with 13 bases spanning the gap. The chain is built from TRBV4-2 and TRBJ2-2; D is uncertain. This clonotype was obtained from an adult in good health. The specimen was peripheral blood, collected on day 0 of AZD1222 vaccination. The CDR3 sequence: CASSQDRRLMGELFF. DNA for the CDR3: TGTGCCAGCAGCCAAGATCGGCGACTGATGGGGGAGCTGTTTTTT.